This is a list of T cell receptor beta chains from one sample in a study of T cell responses to AZD1222 COVID-19 vaccine. Profiling relied on immunoSEQ multiplex PCR, and the TCRdb table lists in-frame clones only, not all of them. The sample shows tens of thousands of clones, 60% to 85% of them seen only once. The sample in question was peripheral blood, obtained on day 0 of AZD1222 vaccination. These receptors all come from an adult in good health. Both conserved end residues are part of each CDR3. The D gene is left open where the match is weak. Clone size is given for some rows only: seen once, a few or many times, or a class if the clone is expanded.

D	J	size	V	DNA	CDR3
-	TRBJ1-1	-	TRBV7-8	TGTGCCAGCAGCTTATGGAGCCTACAGGGTACTGAAGCTTTCTTT	CASSLWSLQGTEAFF
-	TRBJ1-4	-	TRBV2	TGTGCCAGCAACAGTTTTAATGAAAAACTGTTTTTT	CASNSFNEKLFF
-	TRBJ2-5	-	TRBV2	TGTGCCAGCAGTCAATACAGGGAGACCCAGTACTTC	CASSQYRETQYF
TRBD1	TRBJ1-3	-	TRBV27	TGTGCCAGCCCTCGGACAGGGGGCAATGGAAACACCATATATTTT	CASPRTGGNGNTIYF
-	TRBJ1-3	-	TRBV7-6	TGTGCCAGCAGCCCTAGTCACGGAAGCTCTGGAAACACCATATATTTT	CASSPSHGSSGNTIYF
-	TRBJ1-4	-	TRBV19	TGTGCCAGTAGTTTAGGACCATTTTCAACTAATGAAAAACTGTTTTTT	CASSLGPFSTNEKLFF
-	TRBJ2-7	-	TRBV28	TGTGCCAGCAACGGTCCACTGGGGGAGCAGTACTTC	CASNGPLGEQYF
-	TRBJ2-7	few	TRBV14	TGTGCCAGCAGCCAAAGCGGACAGCTCCCCTACTTC	CASSQSGQLPYF
-	TRBJ2-7	-	TRBV7-9	TGTGCCAGCAGCTTAGAGTACGGGGGCAACGAGCAGTACTTC	CASSLEYGGNEQYF
-	TRBJ2-5	few	TRBV9	TGTGCCAGCAGCAGGGAACAGGGCCAAGAGACCCAGTACTTC	CASSREQGQETQYF
-	TRBJ2-7	-	TRBV6-5	TGTGCCACCGGGGCGGGGGCGACCTACGAGCAGTACTTC	CATGAGATYEQYF
TRBD2	TRBJ2-4	once	TRBV6-4	TGTGCCAGCATTATGGGGAGGGGACTAGCGGGGCCGGGAGCCAAAAACATTCAGTACTTC	CASIMGRGLAGPGAKNIQYF
-	TRBJ1-5	once	TRBV6-6	TGTGCCAGCAGTAACCAAAATCAGCCCCAGCATTTT	CASSNQNQPQHF
TRBD1	TRBJ2-1	-	TRBV27	TGTGCCAGCAGGATTGCTACGAAGTTTGGACAGGGATCGAATGAGCAGTTCTTC	CASRIATKFGQGSNEQFF
TRBD1	TRBJ1-5	-	TRBV6-2/TRBV6-3	TGTGCCAGCAGTGGGACAGGGCATAATCAGCCCCAGCATTTT	CASSGTGHNQPQHF
-	TRBJ1-1	few	TRBV7-8	TGTGCCAGCAGCCCACTACCGGGACTGGACTACACTGAAGCTTTCTTT	CASSPLPGLDYTEAFF
-	TRBJ2-3	-	TRBV10-3	TGTGCCATCAGCCTCGCTAGGGACACAGATACGCAGTATTTT	CAISLARDTDTQYF
-	TRBJ2-1	-	TRBV12-5	TGTGCTAGTGCTAATCCGCTTCTCAAGGGGGAACGGGAGCAGTTCTTC	CASANPLLKGEREQFF
-	TRBJ2-1	-	TRBV27	TGTGCCACTGGGACTGGGGCCAATGAGCAGTTCTTC	CATGTGANEQFF
-	TRBJ1-4	-	TRBV4-2	TGTGCCAGCAGCCAAGAGAAGACAGGCGACTGGATTGAAAAACTGTTTTTT	CASSQEKTGDWIEKLFF
TRBD1	TRBJ1-1	-	TRBV28	TGTGCCAGCAGTTTACCAGGGGGCACTGAAGCTTTCTTT	CASSLPGGTEAFF
-	TRBJ1-1	-	TRBV19	TGTGCCAGTAGTACGGGCGACAGGTGGGGGGTTCGGACTGAAGCTTTCTTT	CASSTGDRWGVRTEAFF
-	TRBJ1-1	-	TRBV20-1	TGCAGTGCTAGTGGATTACCTCAGGGGACGTCGGTGGACACTGAAGCTTTCTTT	CSASGLPQGTSVDTEAFF
TRBD1	TRBJ2-7	-	TRBV5-1	TGCGCCAGCAGTCGTATGGGACAGGGGTCCTACGAGCAGTACTTC	CASSRMGQGSYEQYF
-	TRBJ2-7	few	TRBV12-3/TRBV12-4	TGTGCCAGCAGTCACGGGAGTCCCTACGAGCAGTACTTC	CASSHGSPYEQYF
-	TRBJ1-5	-	TRBV7-2	TGTGCCAGCAGCCCCGTGGTCGGGGAGTCCAATCAGCCCCAGCATTTT	CASSPVVGESNQPQHF
-	TRBJ1-5	-	TRBV6-5	TGTGCCAGCAGAGAGAGGGGGGGTGCCAATCAGCCCCAGCATTTT	CASRERGGANQPQHF
-	TRBJ2-5	-	TRBV7-9	TGTGCCAGCAGCTTAGAGGGGATACAAGAGACCCAGTACTTC	CASSLEGIQETQYF
-	TRBJ2-7	once	TRBV10-2	TGCGCCAGCAGTGAGGCATACGAGCAGTACTTC	CASSEAYEQYF
-	TRBJ1-5	-	TRBV6-5	TGTGCCAGCAGTTACGACTCCAATCAGCCCCAGCATTTT	CASSYDSNQPQHF
TRBD1	TRBJ1-2	-	TRBV28	TGTGCCAGCAGTTTCGACAGGGTGTATGGCTACACCTTC	CASSFDRVYGYTF
TRBD2	TRBJ2-7	-	TRBV19	TGTGCCAGTAGTAACCAACTAGCGGGGGGGCACGAGCAGTACTTC	CASSNQLAGGHEQYF
TRBD1	TRBJ2-1	-	TRBV6-5	TGTGCCAGCACTCTCACAGGGGGCAATGAGCAGTTCTTC	CASTLTGGNEQFF
-	TRBJ1-5	-	TRBV6-2/TRBV6-3	TGTGCCAGCAGTTGGGTAGAGGGGGAGCCCCAGCATTTT	CASSWVEGEPQHF
-	TRBJ1-6	once	TRBV15	TGTGCCACCGGGATTCTAAATTCACCCCTCCACTTT	CATGILNSPLHF
TRBD2	TRBJ2-5	-	TRBV12-5	TGTGCTAGTGCCTTGGGGGGGTCAAAGACCCAGTACTTC	CASALGGSKTQYF
-	TRBJ1-3	once	TRBV10-3	TGTGCCATCAGTGAGTTTCCACCGGGGTCTGGAAACACCATATATTTT	CAISEFPPGSGNTIYF
-	TRBJ2-7	-	TRBV29-1	TGCAGCGTCCGGGACAACCAGGACTCCTACGAGCAGTACTTC	CSVRDNQDSYEQYF
-	TRBJ1-1	-	TRBV4-2	TGTGCCAGCAGCCAAGAGGGAAGGGTTACTGAAGCTTTCTTT	CASSQEGRVTEAFF
-	TRBJ1-4	-	TRBV7-8	TGTGCCAGCAGCTTGTCGGGGGGGGGAGAAAAACTGTTTTTT	CASSLSGGGEKLFF
-	TRBJ1-5	-	TRBV3-1/TRBV3-2	TGTGCCAGCAGCCAGGACGCCAGGGTCAATCAGCCCCAGCATTTT	CASSQDARVNQPQHF
-	TRBJ2-7	-	TRBV4-3	TGCGCCAGCAGCCAAGCGACGAATGGGCGGAACGAGCAGTACTTC	CASSQATNGRNEQYF
-	TRBJ1-5	-	TRBV18	TGTGCCAGCTCAAGCGGTGATGGCAATCAGCCCCAGCATTTT	CASSSGDGNQPQHF
TRBD2	TRBJ2-3	-	TRBV24-1	TGTGCCACCAGTGACCGACTAGCGGGGGCGCAGTATTTT	CATSDRLAGAQYF
-	TRBJ1-1	-	TRBV10-2	TGCGCCAGCTCCCCTCGGGGGGGGGACACTGAAGCTTTCTTT	CASSPRGGDTEAFF
-	TRBJ1-1	-	TRBV12-3/TRBV12-4	TGTGCCAGCAGGCCAGGACAGACTGAAGCTTTCTTT	CASRPGQTEAFF
TRBD2	TRBJ2-2	-	TRBV11-3	TGTGCCAGCAGCTTTAGCGGGGGGTCCGGGGAGCTGTTTTTT	CASSFSGGSGELFF
TRBD1	TRBJ2-4	few	TRBV10-3	TGTGCCATCAGTGATAGTACAGGGGTGGACATTCAGTACTTC	CAISDSTGVDIQYF
-	TRBJ2-7	few	TRBV27	TGTGCCAGCGGTAGAATCACCGAGCAGTACTTC	CASGRITEQYF
-	TRBJ1-2	-	TRBV5-4	TGTGCCAGCAGCTCACGGACGACAGGCAACTATGGCTACACCTTC	CASSSRTTGNYGYTF
-	TRBJ2-3	-	TRBV5-6	TGTGCCAGCAGCTTGGTGGGGGTAGATACGCAGTATTTT	CASSLVGVDTQYF
TRBD1	TRBJ1-3	few	TRBV5-1	TGCGCCAGCAGCCGGGACAGGGCCTCTGGAAACACCATATATTTT	CASSRDRASGNTIYF
-	TRBJ2-1	-	TRBV21-1	TGTGCCAGCAGGAAGAAAGTTTGCACCTACAATGAGCAGTTCTTC	CASRKKVCTYNEQFF
TRBD1	TRBJ1-5	-	TRBV28	TGTGCCAGCAGTCCACAGGGGGCGGTAAATCAGCCCCAGCATTTT	CASSPQGAVNQPQHF
-	TRBJ2-7	-	TRBV7-9	TGTGCCAGCAGCTTCGACATCCTCGAGCAGTACTTC	CASSFDILEQYF
TRBD1	TRBJ2-7	few	TRBV6-1	TGTGCCAGCAGTGAAGCAGCGACAGGGGGCTACGAGCAGTACTTC	CASSEAATGGYEQYF
-	TRBJ2-1	-	TRBV28	TGTGCCAGCAGTTTAAATGGGGCTGTTGAGCAGTTCTTC	CASSLNGAVEQFF
TRBD1	TRBJ1-1	-	TRBV29-1	TGCAGCGTCCGCCCGACAGGGCCTGAAGCTTTCTTT	CSVRPTGPEAFF
TRBD1	TRBJ1-2	-	TRBV7-3	TGTGCCAGCAGCTTATCAGGGGGCAGTGGCTACACCTTC	CASSLSGGSGYTF
-	TRBJ1-1	-	TRBV19	TGTGCCAGTAGTAAAGCCCAGGGTTCCCCTGAAGCTTTCTTT	CASSKAQGSPEAFF